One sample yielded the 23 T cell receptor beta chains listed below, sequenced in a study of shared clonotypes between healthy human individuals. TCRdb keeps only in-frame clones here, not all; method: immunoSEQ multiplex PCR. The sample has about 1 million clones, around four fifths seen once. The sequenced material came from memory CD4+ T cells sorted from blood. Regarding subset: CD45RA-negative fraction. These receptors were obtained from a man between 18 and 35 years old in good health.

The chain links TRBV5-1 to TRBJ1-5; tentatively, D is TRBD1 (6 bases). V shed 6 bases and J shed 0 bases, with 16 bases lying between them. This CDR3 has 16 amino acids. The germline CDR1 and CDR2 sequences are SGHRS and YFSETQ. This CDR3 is CASTPWGHYSNQPQHF. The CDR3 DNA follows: TGCGCCAGCACGCCTTGGGGACATTATAGCAATCAGCCCCAGCATTTT.

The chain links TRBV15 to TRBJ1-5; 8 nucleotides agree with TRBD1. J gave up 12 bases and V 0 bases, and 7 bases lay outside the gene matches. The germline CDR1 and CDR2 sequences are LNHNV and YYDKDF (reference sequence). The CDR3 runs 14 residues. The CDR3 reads CATSRDAGGPGQHF. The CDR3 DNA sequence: TGTGCCACCAGCAGAGACGCAGGGGGCCCTGGCCAGCATTTT.

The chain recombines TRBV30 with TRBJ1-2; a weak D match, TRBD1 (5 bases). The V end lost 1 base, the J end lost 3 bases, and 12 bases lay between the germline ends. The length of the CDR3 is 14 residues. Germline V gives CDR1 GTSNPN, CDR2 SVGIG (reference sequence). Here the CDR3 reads CAWSGEWGDYGYTF. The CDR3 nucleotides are TGTGCCTGGAGTGGTGAATGGGGGGACTATGGCTACACCTTC.

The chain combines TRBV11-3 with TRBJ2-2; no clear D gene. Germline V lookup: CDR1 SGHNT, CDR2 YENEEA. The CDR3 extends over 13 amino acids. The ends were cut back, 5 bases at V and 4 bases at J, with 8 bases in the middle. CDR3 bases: TGTGCCAGCAGCGCGAAGGGCACCGGGGAGCTGTTTTTT. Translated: CASSAKGTGELFF.

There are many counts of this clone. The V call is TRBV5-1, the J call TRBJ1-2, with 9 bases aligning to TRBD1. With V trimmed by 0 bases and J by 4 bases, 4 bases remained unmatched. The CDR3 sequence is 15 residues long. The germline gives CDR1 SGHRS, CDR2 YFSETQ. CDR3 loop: CASSLGTGEGYGYTF. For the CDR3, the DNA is TGCGCCAGCAGCTTGGGGACAGGGGAAGGCTATGGCTACACCTTC.

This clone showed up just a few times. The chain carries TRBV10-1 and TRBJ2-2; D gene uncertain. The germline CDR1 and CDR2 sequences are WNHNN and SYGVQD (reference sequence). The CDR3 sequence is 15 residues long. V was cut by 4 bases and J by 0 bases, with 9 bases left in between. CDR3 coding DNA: TGCGCCAGCAGTGCACCCGGAGCGAACACCGGGGAGCTGTTTTTT. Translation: CASSAPGANTGELFF.

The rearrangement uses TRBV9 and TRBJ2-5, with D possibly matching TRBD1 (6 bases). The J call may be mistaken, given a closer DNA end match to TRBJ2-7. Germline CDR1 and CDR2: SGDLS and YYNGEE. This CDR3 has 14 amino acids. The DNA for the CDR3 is TGTGCCAGCAGCCGACAGACAGGCTCCTACGAGCAGTACTTC. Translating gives CASSRQTGSYEQYF.

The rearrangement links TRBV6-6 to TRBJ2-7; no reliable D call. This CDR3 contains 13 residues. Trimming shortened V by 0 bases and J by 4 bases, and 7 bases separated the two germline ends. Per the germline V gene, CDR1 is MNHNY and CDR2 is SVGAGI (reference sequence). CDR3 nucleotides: TGTGCCAGCAGTTACTCCGGTCGTTACGAGCAGTACTTC. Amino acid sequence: CASSYSGRYEQYF.

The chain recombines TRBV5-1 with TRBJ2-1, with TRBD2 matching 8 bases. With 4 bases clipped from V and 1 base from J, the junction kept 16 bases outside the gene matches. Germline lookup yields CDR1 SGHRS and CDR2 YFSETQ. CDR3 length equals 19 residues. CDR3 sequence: CASSRGDSRGAISYNEQFF. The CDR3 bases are TGCGCCAGCAGCCGAGGGGATTCGCGGGGGGCGATATCCTACAATGAGCAGTTCTTC. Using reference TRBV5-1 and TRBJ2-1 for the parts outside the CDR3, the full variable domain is KAGVTQTPRYLIKTRGQQVTLSCSPISGHRSVSWYQQTPGQGLQFLFEYFSETQRNKGNFPGRFSGRQFSNSRSEMNVSTLELGDSALYLCASSRGDSRGAISYNEQFFGPGTRLTVL.

The DNA of the CDR3 is TGTGCCAGCAGTTACTCGACTATTAGGGGGTACTATGGCTACACCTTC. This gives the protein CASSYSTIRGYYGYTF. The chain uses TRBV6-5 and TRBJ1-2, with D tentatively TRBD1 (6 bases). The CDR3 sequence is 16 residues long. Germline V gives CDR1 MNHEY, CDR2 SVGAGI. With 0 bases removed from V and 3 bases from J, the gap between germline ends came to 14 bases.

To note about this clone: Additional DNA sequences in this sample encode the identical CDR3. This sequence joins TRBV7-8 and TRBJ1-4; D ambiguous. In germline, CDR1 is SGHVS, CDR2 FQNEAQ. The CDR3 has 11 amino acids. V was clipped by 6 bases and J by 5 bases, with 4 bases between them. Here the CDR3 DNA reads TGTGCCAGCAGTCTAAATGAAAAACTGTTTTTT. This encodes CASSLNEKLFF.

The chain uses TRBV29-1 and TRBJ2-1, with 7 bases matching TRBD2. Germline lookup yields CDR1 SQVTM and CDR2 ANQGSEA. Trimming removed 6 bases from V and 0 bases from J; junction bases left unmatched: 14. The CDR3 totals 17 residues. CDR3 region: CSVYMAASGLSYNEQFF. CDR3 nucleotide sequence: TGCAGCGTATATATGGCGGCTAGCGGTCTCTCCTACAATGAGCAGTTCTTC.

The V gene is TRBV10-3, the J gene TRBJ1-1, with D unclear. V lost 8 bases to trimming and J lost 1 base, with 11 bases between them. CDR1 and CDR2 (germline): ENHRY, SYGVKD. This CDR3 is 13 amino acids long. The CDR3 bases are TGTGCCATCGCAAGCCGTGGGAACACTGAAGCTTTCTTT. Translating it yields CAIASRGNTEAFF.

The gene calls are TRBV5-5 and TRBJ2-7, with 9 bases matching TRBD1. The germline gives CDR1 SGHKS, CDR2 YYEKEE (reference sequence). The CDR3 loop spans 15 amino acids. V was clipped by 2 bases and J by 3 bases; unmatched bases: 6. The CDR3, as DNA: TGTGCCAGCAGCTTACAGGGGGCGTCGGTCTACGAGCAGTACTTC. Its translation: CASSLQGASVYEQYF.

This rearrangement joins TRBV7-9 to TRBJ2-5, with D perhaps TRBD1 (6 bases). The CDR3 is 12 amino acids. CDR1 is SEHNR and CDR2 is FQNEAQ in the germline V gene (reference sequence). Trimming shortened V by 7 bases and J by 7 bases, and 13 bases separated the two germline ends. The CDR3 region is CASTQGLGTQYF. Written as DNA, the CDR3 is TGTGCCAGCACCCAGGGGCTGGGGACCCAGTACTTC.

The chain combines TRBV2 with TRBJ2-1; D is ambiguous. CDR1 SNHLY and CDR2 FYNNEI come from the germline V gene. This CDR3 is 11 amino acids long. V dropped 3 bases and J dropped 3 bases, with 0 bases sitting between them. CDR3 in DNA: TGTGCCAGCAGTGACTACAATGAGCAGTTCTTC. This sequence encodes CASSDYNEQFF.

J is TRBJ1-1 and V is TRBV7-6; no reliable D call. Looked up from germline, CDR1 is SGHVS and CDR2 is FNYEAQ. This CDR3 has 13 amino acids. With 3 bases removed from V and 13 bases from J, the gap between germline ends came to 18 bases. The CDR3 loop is CASSFTKNGDLFF. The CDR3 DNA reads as TGTGCCAGCAGCTTTACCAAAAATGGGGATCTTTTCTTT.

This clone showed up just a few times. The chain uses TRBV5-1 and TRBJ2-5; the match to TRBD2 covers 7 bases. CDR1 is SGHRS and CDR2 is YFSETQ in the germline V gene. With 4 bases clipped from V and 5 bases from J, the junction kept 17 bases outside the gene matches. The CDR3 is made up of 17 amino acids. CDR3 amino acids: CASSGAVMRGWEETQYF. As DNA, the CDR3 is TGCGCCAGCAGCGGGGCCGTAATGCGGGGGTGGGAGGAGACCCAGTACTTC. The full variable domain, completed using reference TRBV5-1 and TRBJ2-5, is KAGVTQTPRYLIKTRGQQVTLSCSPISGHRSVSWYQQTPGQGLQFLFEYFSETQRNKGNFPGRFSGRQFSNSRSEMNVSTLELGDSALYLCASSGAVMRGWEETQYFGPGTRLLVL.

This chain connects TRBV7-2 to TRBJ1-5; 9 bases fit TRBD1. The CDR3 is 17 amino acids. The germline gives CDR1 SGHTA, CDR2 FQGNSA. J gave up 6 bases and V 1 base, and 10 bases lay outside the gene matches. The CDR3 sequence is CASSLVGQGRTVQPQHF. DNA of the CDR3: TGTGCCAGCAGCTTAGTGGGACAGGGTAGAACAGTTCAGCCCCAGCATTTT.

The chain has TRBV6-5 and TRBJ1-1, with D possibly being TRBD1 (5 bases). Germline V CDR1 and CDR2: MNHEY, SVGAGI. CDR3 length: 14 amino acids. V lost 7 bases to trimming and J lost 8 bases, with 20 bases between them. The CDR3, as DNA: TGTGCCAGCACCCCTCCCGGGGCGTCGGCAGAAGCTTTCTTT. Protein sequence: CASTPPGASAEAFF.

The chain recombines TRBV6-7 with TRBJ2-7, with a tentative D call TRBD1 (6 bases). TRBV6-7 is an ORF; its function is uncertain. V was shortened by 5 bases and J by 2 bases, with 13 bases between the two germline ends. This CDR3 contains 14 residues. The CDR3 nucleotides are TGTGCCAGCAGTGTGGCAGGGGACACCTACGAGCAGTACTTC. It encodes CASSVAGDTYEQYF.

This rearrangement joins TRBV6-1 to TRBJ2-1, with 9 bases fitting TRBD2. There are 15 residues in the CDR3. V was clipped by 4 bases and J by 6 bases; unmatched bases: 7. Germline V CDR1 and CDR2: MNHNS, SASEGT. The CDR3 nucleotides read TGTGCCAGCAGTGTGTCTAGCGGGGCGTTCAATGAGCAGTTCTTC. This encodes CASSVSSGAFNEQFF.

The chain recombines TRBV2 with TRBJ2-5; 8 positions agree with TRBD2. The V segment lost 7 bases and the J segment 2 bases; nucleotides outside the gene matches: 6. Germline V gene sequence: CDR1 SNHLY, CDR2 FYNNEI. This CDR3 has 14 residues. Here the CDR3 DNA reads TGTGCCAGCACGAAGACTAGCGCGCAAGAGACCCAGTACTTC. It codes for CASTKTSAQETQYF.